This T cell receptor (beta chain) was found in a study of T-cell reconstitution after alpha-beta-depleted transplantation in children. Points from the study as a whole: High day-60 TCRbeta diversity in some patients came from surviving recipient T cells and thymic progenitors. There were reportedly several hundred expanded graft clones from which alpha-beta T cells came about two months after transplant. T-cell numbers and diversity, one year after transplant, stemmed largely from T cells that were newly produced.

A library of TCRbeta sequences, prepared with unique molecular identifiers, was generated. TCRdb re-derived calls from the PCR reads in MiXCR, one entry per CDR3 protein. The sample consists of about 830,000 distinct CDR3 sequences, under 20% of them appearing once. Looked up from germline, CDR1 is SGHRS and CDR2 is YFSETQ. CDR3 length: 14 amino acids. This clonotype showed up many times. Its antigen is as yet unknown. Relative to the germline gene, one junction end is altered; a read error may explain this. The sequencing here drew on PBMCs, mostly from graft donor cells, taken 360 days after TCRalphabeta/CD19-depleted stem cell transplant. This rearrangement joins TRBV5-1 to TRBJ2-7; D perhaps matches TRBD2 (5 bases). The receptor's source is a male patient between 5 and 17 years old who had a stem cell transplant for acute lymphoblastic leukemia, so the T cells may come from the graft donor. The CDR3 here is CASSLSGNSYEQYF. The DNA of the CDR3 is TGTGCCAGCAGTTTATCCGGGAACTCCTACGAGCAGTACTTC.